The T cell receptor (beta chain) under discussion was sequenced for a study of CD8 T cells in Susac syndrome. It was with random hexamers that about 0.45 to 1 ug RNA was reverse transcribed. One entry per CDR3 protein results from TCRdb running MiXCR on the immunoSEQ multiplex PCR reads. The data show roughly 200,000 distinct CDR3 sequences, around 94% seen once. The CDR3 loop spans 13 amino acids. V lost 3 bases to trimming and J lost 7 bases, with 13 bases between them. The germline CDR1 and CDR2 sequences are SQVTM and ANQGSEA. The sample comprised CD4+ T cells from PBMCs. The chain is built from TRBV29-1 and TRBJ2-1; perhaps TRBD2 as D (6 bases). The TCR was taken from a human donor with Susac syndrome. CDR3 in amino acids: CSVDRAGRNEQFF. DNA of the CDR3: TGCAGCGTTGATCGAGCAGGGAGGAATGAGCAGTTCTTC.